Below, 27 T cell receptor beta chains from the same sample are listed, as sequenced in a study of cytomegalovirus exposure and HLA in healthy donors. This table comes from immunoSEQ multiplex PCR, and its TCRdb copy is limited to in-frame clones, with some not included. The sample has fewer than 120,000 clones; around 90% are singletons. Sample: PBMCs. These receptors all stem from a woman aged 18-29 years in good health and CMV-seronegative.

The chain links TRBV5-4 to TRBJ1-2; TRBD1 aligns across 9 bases. The J segment lost 4 bases and the V segment lost 3 bases, leaving 4 bases of the junction unmatched. CDR3 size: 14 residues. Germline-derived CDR1 and CDR2 are SGHNT and YYREEE (reference sequence). CDR3 nucleotide sequence: TGTGCCAGCAGCTCACAGACAGGGGGCTATGGCTACACCTTC. This sequence encodes CASSSQTGGYGYTF.

The chain joins TRBV30 to TRBJ2-3; 10 bases line up with TRBD2. Germline-derived CDR1 and CDR2 are GTSNPN and SVGIG (reference sequence). The CDR3 covers 15 residues. J was trimmed by 4 bases and V by 5 bases; bases with no gene match: 9. CDR3: CAWALAGAFPDTQYF. For the CDR3, the DNA is TGTGCCTGGGCGCTAGCGGGGGCTTTCCCAGATACGCAGTATTTT. Combining the CDR3 with reference TRBV30 and TRBJ2-3 gives the whole variable domain SQTIHQWPATLVQPVGSPLSLECTVEGTSNPNLYWYRQAAGRGLQLLFYSVGIGQISSEVPQNLSASRPQDRQFILSSKKLLLSDSGFYLCAWALAGAFPDTQYFGPGTRLTVL.

J is TRBJ1-1 and V is TRBV18; 7 bases are shared with TRBD1. The germline V gene has CDR1 KGHSH and CDR2 LQKENI. The CDR3 contains 13 residues. Trimming at V came to 1 base and at J to 6 bases, leaving 2 bases not matched to a gene. In nucleotides, the CDR3 is TGTGCCAGCTCACCACGGGACAGTCCTGAAGCTTTCTTT. It translates to CASSPRDSPEAFF.

This chain connects TRBV7-2 to TRBJ1-3; a possible D gene is TRBD1 (5 bases). Germline V gene sequence: CDR1 SGHTA, CDR2 FQGNSA. Trimming took 0 bases from V and 1 from J, leaving 10 bases between them. This CDR3 has 16 amino acids. CDR3 amino acids: CASSLAAGMSGNTIYF. CDR3 coding DNA: TGTGCCAGCAGCTTAGCGGCAGGGATGTCTGGAAACACCATATATTTT.

J is TRBJ1-6 and V is TRBV28; possibly TRBD1 for D (6 bases). CDR1 is MDHEN, CDR2 SYDVKM, per germline. The V end lost 7 bases, the J end lost 6 bases, and 13 bases lay between the germline ends. This CDR3 is 14 amino acids long. CDR3 in amino acids: CASKGVGSNSPLHF. CDR3 nucleotides: TGTGCCAGCAAGGGGGTCGGAAGTAATTCACCCCTCCACTTT.

V gene TRBV2 combines with J gene TRBJ2-3; 10 nucleotides line up with TRBD2. Germline V gene lookup returns CDR1 SNHLY and CDR2 FYNNEI. CDR3 length: 16 amino acids. The junction had 12 bases not matched to a gene; V was cut back by 7 bases and J by 5 bases. In DNA, the CDR3 is TGTGCCAGCAACCCCTGGCGGACTAGCGGAAAAGATACGCAGTATTTT. This translates into CASNPWRTSGKDTQYF.

The chain links TRBV7-9 to TRBJ2-1; perhaps TRBD2 as D (6 bases). V was clipped by 0 bases and J by 5 bases, with 14 bases between them. The CDR3 is made up of 16 amino acids. CDR1 SEHNR and CDR2 FQNEAQ come from the germline V gene (reference sequence). The chain's CDR3 is CASSLANRENDNEQFF. In DNA form, the CDR3 reads TGTGCCAGCAGCTTAGCGAACCGGGAGAACGACAATGAGCAGTTCTTC. Full variable domain (rest looked up from reference TRBV7-9 and TRBJ2-1): DTGVSQNPRHKITKRGQNVTFRCDPISEHNRLYWYRQTLGQGPEFLTYFQNEAQLEKSRLLSDRFSAERPKGSFSTLEIQRTEQGDSAMYLCASSLANRENDNEQFFGPGTRLTVL.

The chain uses TRBV28 and TRBJ2-5; 9 positions match TRBD1. CDR3 length equals 14 residues. Germline V gives CDR1 MDHEN, CDR2 SYDVKM. V shed 6 bases, J shed 3 bases, and the junction held 5 bases outside the gene matches. The CDR3 DNA follows: TGTGCCAGCAGCCCAACAGGGGGCGAAGAGACCCAGTACTTC. As protein: CASSPTGGEETQYF. Drawing the rest from reference TRBV28 and TRBJ2-5, the complete variable domain is DVKVTQSSRYLVKRTGEKVFLECVQDMDHENMFWYRQDPGLGLRLIYFSYDVKMKEKGDIPEGYSVSREKKERFSLILESASTNQTSMYLCASSPTGGEETQYFGPGTRLLVL.

The CDR3 sequence is CASSEGVSGANVLTF. In DNA, the CDR3 is TGTGCCAGCAGTGAAGGAGTATCTGGGGCCAACGTCCTGACTTTC. The rearrangement uses TRBV2 and TRBJ2-6; no reliable D call. The CDR3 loop spans 15 amino acids. The V end was cut by 1 base, the J end by 1 base, with 5 bases between. The germline CDR1 and CDR2 sequences are SNHLY and FYNNEI.

The chain joins TRBV28 to TRBJ1-1; D is ambiguous. The germline CDR1 and CDR2 sequences are MDHEN and SYDVKM. The CDR3 extends over 13 amino acids. V lost 3 bases and J lost 8, with 13 bases in between. As DNA, the CDR3 is TGTGCCAGCAGTTTTCGAAACTCCGCCGAAGCTTTCTTT. Translating gives CASSFRNSAEAFF.

In DNA, the CDR3 is TGTGCCAGCAGTGCCGGGACAGGGGGAAACTATGGCTACACCTTC. Its protein product is CASSAGTGGNYGYTF. The rearrangement uses TRBV6-4 and TRBJ1-2; TRBD1 matches 11 bases. Germline V lookup: CDR1 MRHNA, CDR2 SNTAGT. The CDR3 is made up of 15 amino acids. V dropped 4 bases and J dropped 2; count of bases not matched to a gene: 3.

The sample holds one count of this clone. The chain combines TRBV2 with TRBJ1-2; the D gene is possibly TRBD1 (5 bases). CDR1 is SNHLY and CDR2 is FYNNEI in the germline V gene. Trimming cost V 2 bases and J 3 bases, with 10 bases left between them. The CDR3 is made up of 14 amino acids. The chain's CDR3 is CASSETGQDYGYTF. As DNA, the CDR3 is TGTGCCAGCAGTGAAACAGGTCAGGACTATGGCTACACCTTC.

The chain combines TRBV7-2 with TRBJ2-1; 7 bases line up with TRBD2. This CDR3 has 14 residues. V lost 2 bases to trimming and J lost 9 bases; unmatched junction nucleotides: 7. CDR1 is SGHTA, CDR2 FQGNSA, per germline. The CDR3 DNA sequence: TGTGCCAGCAGCTTACGGAGCGGGAAAGTTGAGCAGTTCTTC. Its translation: CASSLRSGKVEQFF.

The chain is built from TRBV27 and TRBJ1-5; 7 nucleotides align to TRBD1. V lost 4 bases and J lost 1; bases outside the gene matches: 7. The CDR3 extends over 16 amino acids. Germline lookup yields CDR1 MNHEY and CDR2 SMNVEV (reference sequence). The CDR3 region is CASSSRDSESNQPQHF. CDR3 DNA sequence: TGTGCCAGCAGTTCACGGGACAGTGAAAGCAATCAGCCCCAGCATTTT.

This chain uses TRBV6-6 with TRBJ2-3, with a weak D call TRBD2 (5 bases). CDR1 is MNHNY and CDR2 is SVGAGI in the germline V gene (reference sequence). V was pared by 6 bases and J by 5 bases, with 6 bases between. The CDR3 has 11 residues. As DNA, the CDR3 is TGTGCCAGCAGGGGAGTAGATACGCAGTATTTT. Encoded protein: CASRGVDTQYF.

The chain uses TRBV5-6 and TRBJ1-3, with D possibly being TRBD1 (5 bases). Trimming stripped 4 bases from V and 3 bases from J, with 14 bases between. Germline V CDR1 and CDR2: SGHDT, YYEEEE. The CDR3 is 15 amino acids. The CDR3 is CASSETTAHGNTIYF. The CDR3, as DNA: TGTGCCAGCAGCGAAACGACAGCACATGGAAACACCATATATTTT.

This clone was counted a single time. For the CDR3, the DNA is TGCGCCAGCAGCCTAAGACAGGCCCCGGCCGGGGAGCTGTTTTTT. It codes for CASSLRQAPAGELFF. This chain connects TRBV5-1 to TRBJ2-2, with D possibly being TRBD1 (6 bases). CDR1 is SGHRS and CDR2 is YFSETQ in the germline V gene. The CDR3 is 15 residues long. Deletions cut 4 bases from V and 6 bases from J, with 16 bases between. Variable domain in full (rest from reference TRBV5-1 and TRBJ2-2): KAGVTQTPRYLIKTRGQQVTLSCSPISGHRSVSWYQQTPGQGLQFLFEYFSETQRNKGNFPGRFSGRQFSNSRSEMNVSTLELGDSALYLCASSLRQAPAGELFFGEGSRLTVL.

The chain is built from TRBV29-1 and TRBJ2-5, with 10 positions matching TRBD1. Germline CDR1 reads SQVTM; CDR2 reads ANQGSEA. Unmatched junction bases numbered 12, after V lost 7 bases and J lost 4 bases. The CDR3 consists of 15 residues. The CDR3 spells CSAGTGVGNVETQYF. For the CDR3, the DNA is TGCAGCGCCGGGACAGGGGTGGGGAATGTAGAGACCCAGTACTTC.

This clone was recorded only once. For the CDR3, the DNA is TGTGCCAGCAGCTTAGGGACCGGGAGGTTACCATATGAGCAGTTCTTC. Protein: CASSLGTGRLPYEQFF. The chain is built from TRBV7-2 and TRBJ2-1, with TRBD2 matching over 7 bases. V was pared by 1 base and J by 8 bases, with 11 bases of the junction left unmatched. The CDR3 sequence is 16 residues long. In germline, CDR1 is SGHTA, CDR2 FQGNSA.

This clone came up a few times. The V and J genes are TRBV5-6 and TRBJ1-6; D might be TRBD1 (5 bases). Germline V gives CDR1 SGHDT, CDR2 YYEEEE. The CDR3 contains 15 residues. Trimming took off 3 bases at V and 2 bases at J, with 9 bases between the two ends. The CDR3 bases are TGTGCCAGCAGCTACAGGCAGGCCTATAATTCACCCCTCCACTTT. This sequence encodes CASSYRQAYNSPLHF.

The rearrangement joins TRBV28 to TRBJ1-4; 7 nucleotides agree with TRBD1. The trim removed 8 bases at V and 10 bases at J, leaving 10 bases unmatched. CDR3 length: 13 residues. Germline CDR1 MDHEN, CDR2 SYDVKM. Here the CDR3 reads CASHQGGLGKLFF. The CDR3 DNA sequence: TGTGCCAGCCACCAAGGGGGCCTGGGAAAACTGTTTTTT.

The rearrangement links TRBV9 to TRBJ2-7, with 8 positions matching TRBD2. The V and J ends lost 4 bases and 5 bases, in that order; junction bases with no gene match: 11. This CDR3 spans 15 amino acids. Germline CDR1 reads SGDLS; CDR2 reads YYNGEE. CDR3 region: CASSPEGLVPHEQYF. CDR3 DNA: TGTGCCAGCAGCCCGGAGGGACTAGTTCCCCACGAGCAGTACTTC.

J is TRBJ2-7 and V is TRBV11-3; 7 bases are shared with TRBD1. The CDR3 totals 12 residues. Germline V CDR1 and CDR2: SGHNT, YENEEA. V dropped 5 bases and J dropped 6; count of bases not matched to a gene: 4. The CDR3 DNA sequence: TGTGCCAGCAGCCCCGGGACAGCCGAGCAGTACTTC. Encoded protein: CASSPGTAEQYF.

V and J are TRBV7-9 and TRBJ2-2; the match to TRBD2 covers 7 bases. The CDR3 has 15 amino acids. Per germline, CDR1 SEHNR and CDR2 FQNEAQ (reference sequence). Trimming took 5 bases from V and 2 from J; bases not matched to a gene: 5. Here the CDR3 reads CASSLGRGNTGELFF. For the CDR3, the DNA is TGTGCCAGCAGCCTTGGGAGGGGAAACACCGGGGAGCTGTTTTTT.

The J gene is TRBJ2-3, the V gene TRBV4-3; 10 nucleotides line up with TRBD1. V gave up 4 bases and J gave up 3 bases; unmatched junction bases: 7. CDR3 length equals 16 residues. Germline V gives CDR1 LGHNA, CDR2 YSLEER. CDR3 nucleotide sequence: TGCGCCAGCAGCCGGGGACCGGGACAGGGGACAGATACGCAGTATTTT. This sequence encodes CASSRGPGQGTDTQYF.

Turning to this clone: The junction does not match germline at one end; this may be a read error. The rearrangement joins TRBV7-7 to TRBJ2-6; weak D call: TRBD2 (6 bases). The CDR3 is 15 amino acids. The germline V gene encodes CDR1 SSHAT and CDR2 FNYEAQ (reference sequence). The CDR3 loop is CASSPSGSGANVLTF. The CDR3 coding sequence is TGTGCTAGCAGCCCCAGCGGGTCTGGGGCCAACGTCCTGACTTTC. Complete variable domain (other parts from reference TRBV7-7 and TRBJ2-6): GAGVSQSPRYKVTKRGQDVTLRCDPISSHATLYWYQQALGQGPEFLTYFNYEAQPDKSGLPSDRFSAERPEGSISTLTIQRTEQRDSAMYRCASSPSGSGANVLTFGAGSRLTVL.

This clone is a singleton in its sample. This sequence joins TRBV15 and TRBJ2-1; TRBD1 agrees at 12 bases. The CDR3 consists of 16 residues. V lost 1 base, J lost 6 bases, and 4 bases stayed unmatched. CDR1 LNHNV and CDR2 YYDKDF come from the germline V gene (reference sequence). The DNA for the CDR3 is TGTGCCACCAGCAGAGGGGACAGGGGGCTTGGCAATGAGCAGTTCTTC. As protein: CATSRGDRGLGNEQFF.